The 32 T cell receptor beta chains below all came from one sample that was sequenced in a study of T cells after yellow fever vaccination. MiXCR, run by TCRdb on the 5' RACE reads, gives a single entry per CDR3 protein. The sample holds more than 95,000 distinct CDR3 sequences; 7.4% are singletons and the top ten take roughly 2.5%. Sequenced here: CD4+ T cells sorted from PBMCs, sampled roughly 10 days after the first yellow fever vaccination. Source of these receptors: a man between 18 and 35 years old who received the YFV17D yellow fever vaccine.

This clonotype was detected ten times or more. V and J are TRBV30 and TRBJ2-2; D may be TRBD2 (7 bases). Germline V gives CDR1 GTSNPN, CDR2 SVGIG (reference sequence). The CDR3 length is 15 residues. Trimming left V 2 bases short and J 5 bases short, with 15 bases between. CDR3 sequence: CAWSRRGRRTGELFF. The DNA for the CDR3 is TGTGCCTGGAGTCGGCGGGGGCGAAGAACCGGGGAGCTGTTTTTT.

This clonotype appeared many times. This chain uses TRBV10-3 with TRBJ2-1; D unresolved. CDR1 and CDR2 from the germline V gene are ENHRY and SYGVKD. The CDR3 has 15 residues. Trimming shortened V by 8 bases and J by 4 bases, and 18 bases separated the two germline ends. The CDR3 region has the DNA TGTGCCATCGATTCGGCAGGATATCCTTACAATGAGCAGTTCTTC. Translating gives CAIDSAGYPYNEQFF.

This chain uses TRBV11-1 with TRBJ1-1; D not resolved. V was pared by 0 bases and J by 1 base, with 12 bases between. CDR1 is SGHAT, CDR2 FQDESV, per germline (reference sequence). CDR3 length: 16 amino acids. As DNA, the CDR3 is TGTGCCAGCAGCTTAGCGCTCGGTACCCGGAACACTGAAGCTTTCTTT. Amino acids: CASSLALGTRNTEAFF.

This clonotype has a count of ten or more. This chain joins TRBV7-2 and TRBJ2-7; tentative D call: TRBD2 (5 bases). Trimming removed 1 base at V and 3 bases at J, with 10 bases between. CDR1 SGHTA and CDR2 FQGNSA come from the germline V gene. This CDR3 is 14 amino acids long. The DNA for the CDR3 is TGTGCCAGCAGCTTAGACGGCGGGTTCTACGAGCAGTACGTC. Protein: CASSLDGGFYEQYV.

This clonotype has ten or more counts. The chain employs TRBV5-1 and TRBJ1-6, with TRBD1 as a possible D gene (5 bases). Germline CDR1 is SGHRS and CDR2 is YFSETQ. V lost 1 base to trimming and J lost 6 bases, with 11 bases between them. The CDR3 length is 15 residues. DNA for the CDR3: TGCGCCAGCAGCTTGAGGGGCCTCTCTAATTCACCCCTCCACTTT. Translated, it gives CASSLRGLSNSPLHF.

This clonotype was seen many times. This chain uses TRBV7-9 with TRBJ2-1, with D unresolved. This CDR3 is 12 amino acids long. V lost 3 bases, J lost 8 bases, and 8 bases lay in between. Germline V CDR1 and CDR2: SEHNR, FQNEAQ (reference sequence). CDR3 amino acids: CASSFRSDEQFF. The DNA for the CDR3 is TGTGCCAGCAGCTTTCGGTCGGATGAGCAGTTCTTC.

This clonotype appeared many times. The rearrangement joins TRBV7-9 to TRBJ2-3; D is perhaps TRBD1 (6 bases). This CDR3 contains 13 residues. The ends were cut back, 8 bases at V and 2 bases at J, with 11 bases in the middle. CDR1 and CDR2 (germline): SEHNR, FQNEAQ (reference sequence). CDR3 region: CASATGFTDTQYF. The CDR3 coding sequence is TGTGCCAGCGCAACAGGGTTCACAGATACGCAGTATTTT.

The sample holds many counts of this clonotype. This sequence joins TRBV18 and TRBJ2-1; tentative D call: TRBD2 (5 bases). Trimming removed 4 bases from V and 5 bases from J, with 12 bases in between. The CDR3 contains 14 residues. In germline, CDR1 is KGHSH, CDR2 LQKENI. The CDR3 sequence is CASSLGITNNEQFF. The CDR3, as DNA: TGTGCCAGCTCACTCGGGATTACCAACAATGAGCAGTTCTTC.

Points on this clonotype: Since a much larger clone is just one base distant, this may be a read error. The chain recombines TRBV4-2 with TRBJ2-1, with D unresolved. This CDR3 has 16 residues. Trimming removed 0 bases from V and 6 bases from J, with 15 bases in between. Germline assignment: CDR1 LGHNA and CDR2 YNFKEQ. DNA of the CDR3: TGTGCCAGCAGCCAAGATTCCTCGGGTATCGCCAATGAGCAGTTCTTC. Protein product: CASSQDSSGIANEQFF.

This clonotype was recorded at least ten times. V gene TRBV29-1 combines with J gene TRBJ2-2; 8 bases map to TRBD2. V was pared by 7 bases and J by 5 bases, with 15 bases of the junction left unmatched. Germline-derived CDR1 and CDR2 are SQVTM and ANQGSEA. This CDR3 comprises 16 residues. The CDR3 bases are TGCAGCGCCCGGACTAGCACGGGCCGAACAACCGGGGAGCTGTTTTTT. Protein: CSARTSTGRTTGELFF.

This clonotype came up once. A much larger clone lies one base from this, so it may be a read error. The CDR3 here is CASSAGPARETQYF. The DNA for the CDR3 is TGTGCCAGCAGCGCCGGACCTGCGCGGGAGACCCAGTACTTC. The chain couples TRBV5-8 to TRBJ2-5, with D uncertain. Germline CDR1 and CDR2: SGHTS and YDEGEE. CDR3 size: 14 residues. Trimming removed 4 bases at V and 5 bases at J, with 15 bases between. Full variable domain (remainder filled in from reference TRBV5-8 and TRBJ2-5): EAGVTQSPTHLIKTRGQQATLRCSPISGHTSVYWYQQALGLGLQFLLWYDEGEERNRGNFPPRFSGRQFPNYSSELNVNALELEDSALYLCASSAGPARETQYFGPGTRLLVL.

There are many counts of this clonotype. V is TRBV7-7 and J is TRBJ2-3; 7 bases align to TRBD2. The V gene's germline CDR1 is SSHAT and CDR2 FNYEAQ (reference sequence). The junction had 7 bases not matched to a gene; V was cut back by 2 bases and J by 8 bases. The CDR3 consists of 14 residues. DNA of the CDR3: TGTGCCAGCAGCTTACAAGCGGGGTCCGGTACGCAGTATTTT. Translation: CASSLQAGSGTQYF.

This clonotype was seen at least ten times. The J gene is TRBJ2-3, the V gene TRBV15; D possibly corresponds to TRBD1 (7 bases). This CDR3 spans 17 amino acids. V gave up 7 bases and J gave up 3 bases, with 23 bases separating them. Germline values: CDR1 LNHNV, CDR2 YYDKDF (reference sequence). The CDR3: CATNPRRGTAGTDTQYF. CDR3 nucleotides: TGTGCCACCAACCCCCGCCGGGGGACAGCAGGTACAGATACGCAGTATTTT.

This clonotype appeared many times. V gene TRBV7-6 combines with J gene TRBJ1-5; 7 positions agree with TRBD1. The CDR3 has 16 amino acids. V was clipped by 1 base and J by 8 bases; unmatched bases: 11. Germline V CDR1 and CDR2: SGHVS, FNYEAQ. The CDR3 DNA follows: TGTGCCAGCAGCTTAGGGGAACACAGGGGAACAAAGCCCCAGCATTTT. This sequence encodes CASSLGEHRGTKPQHF.

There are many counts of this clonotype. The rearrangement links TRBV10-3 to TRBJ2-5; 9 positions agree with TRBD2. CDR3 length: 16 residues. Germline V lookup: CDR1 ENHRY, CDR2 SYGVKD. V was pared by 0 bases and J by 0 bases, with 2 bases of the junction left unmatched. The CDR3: CAISESSGGNQETQYF. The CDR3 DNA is TGTGCCATCAGTGAGTCGAGCGGGGGGAACCAAGAGACCCAGTACTTC.

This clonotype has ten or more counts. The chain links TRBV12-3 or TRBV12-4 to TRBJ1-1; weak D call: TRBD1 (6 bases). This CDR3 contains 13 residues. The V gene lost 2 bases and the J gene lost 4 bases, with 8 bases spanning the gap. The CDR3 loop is CASSLTGTTEAFF. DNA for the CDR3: TGTGCCAGCAGTTTAACAGGGACCACTGAAGCTTTCTTT.

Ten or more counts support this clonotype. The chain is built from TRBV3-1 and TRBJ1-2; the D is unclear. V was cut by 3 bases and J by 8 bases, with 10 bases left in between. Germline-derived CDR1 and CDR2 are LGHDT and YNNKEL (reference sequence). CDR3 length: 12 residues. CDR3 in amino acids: CASSQGESGYTF. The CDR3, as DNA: TGTGCCAGCAGCCAGGGTGAGAGCGGCTACACCTTC.

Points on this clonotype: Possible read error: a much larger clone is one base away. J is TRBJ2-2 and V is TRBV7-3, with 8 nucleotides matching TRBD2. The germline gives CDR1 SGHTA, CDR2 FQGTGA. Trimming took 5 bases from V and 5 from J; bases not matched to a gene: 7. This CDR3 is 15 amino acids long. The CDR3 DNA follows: TGTGCCAGCAGCCTGGACACGGGGGGGACCGGGGAGCTGTTTTTT. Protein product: CASSLDTGGTGELFF.

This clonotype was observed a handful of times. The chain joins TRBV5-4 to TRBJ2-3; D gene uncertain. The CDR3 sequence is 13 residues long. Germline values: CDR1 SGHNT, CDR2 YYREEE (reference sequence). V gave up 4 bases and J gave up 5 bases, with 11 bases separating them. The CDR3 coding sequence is TGTGCCAGCAGCACCTTGGGCAAAGATACGCAGTATTTT. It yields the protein CASSTLGKDTQYF. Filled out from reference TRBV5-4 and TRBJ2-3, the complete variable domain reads ETGVTQSPTHLIKTRGQQVTLRCSSQSGHNTVSWYQQALGQGPQFIFQYYREEENGRGNFPPRFSGLQFPNYSSELNVNALELDDSALYLCASSTLGKDTQYFGPGTRLTVL.

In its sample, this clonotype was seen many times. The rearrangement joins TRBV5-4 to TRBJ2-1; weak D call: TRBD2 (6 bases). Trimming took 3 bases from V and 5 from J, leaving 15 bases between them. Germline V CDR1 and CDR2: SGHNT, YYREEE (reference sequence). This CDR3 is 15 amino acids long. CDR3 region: CASSSSRRGNNEQFF. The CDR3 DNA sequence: TGTGCCAGCAGCTCCAGCCGGAGGGGAAACAATGAGCAGTTCTTC.

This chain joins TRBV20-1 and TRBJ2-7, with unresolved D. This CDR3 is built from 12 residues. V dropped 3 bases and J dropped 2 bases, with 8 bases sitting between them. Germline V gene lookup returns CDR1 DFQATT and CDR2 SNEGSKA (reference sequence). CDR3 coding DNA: TGCAGTGCTAGTGGGCAGCCCTACGAGCAGTACGTC. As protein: CSASGQPYEQYV.

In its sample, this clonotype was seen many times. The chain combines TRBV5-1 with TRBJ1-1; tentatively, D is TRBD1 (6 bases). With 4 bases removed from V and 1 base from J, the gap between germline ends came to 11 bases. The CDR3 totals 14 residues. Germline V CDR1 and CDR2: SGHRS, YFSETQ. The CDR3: CASSTNRANTEAFF. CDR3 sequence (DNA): TGCGCCAGCAGCACGAACAGGGCGAACACTGAAGCTTTCTTT.

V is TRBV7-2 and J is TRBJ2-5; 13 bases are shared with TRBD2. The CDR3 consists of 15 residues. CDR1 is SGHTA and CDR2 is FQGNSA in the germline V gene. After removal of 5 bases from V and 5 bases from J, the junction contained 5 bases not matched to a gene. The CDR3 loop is CASSPTSGGWETQYF. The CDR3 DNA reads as TGTGCCAGCAGCCCGACTAGCGGGGGGTGGGAGACCCAGTACTTC.

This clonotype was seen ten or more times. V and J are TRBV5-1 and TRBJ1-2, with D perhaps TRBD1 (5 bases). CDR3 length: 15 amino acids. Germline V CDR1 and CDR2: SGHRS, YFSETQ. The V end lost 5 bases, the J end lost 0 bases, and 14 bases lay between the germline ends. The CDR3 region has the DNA TGCGCCAGCAGTTTTACAGGACCCGCTAACTATGGCTACACCTTC. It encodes CASSFTGPANYGYTF.

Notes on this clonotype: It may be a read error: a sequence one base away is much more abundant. The CDR3 sequence is CASSPLGCQTEAFF. The CDR3 DNA sequence: TGTGCCAGCAGCCCCCTCGGGTGCCAAACTGAAGCTTTCTTT. This chain joins TRBV5-5 and TRBJ1-1; D gene uncertain. This CDR3 is 14 amino acids long. Germline CDR1 and CDR2: SGHKS and YYEKEE (reference sequence). V shed 4 bases and J shed 5 bases, with 15 bases lying between them.

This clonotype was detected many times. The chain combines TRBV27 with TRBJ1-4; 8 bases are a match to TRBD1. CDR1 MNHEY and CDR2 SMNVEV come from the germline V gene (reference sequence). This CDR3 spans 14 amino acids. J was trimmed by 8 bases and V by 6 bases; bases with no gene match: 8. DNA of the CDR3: TGTGCCAGCAGGGATGGGACAGGAGGGGAAAAACTGTTTTTT. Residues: CASRDGTGGEKLFF. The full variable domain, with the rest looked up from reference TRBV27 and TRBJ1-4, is EAQVTQNPRYLITVTGKKLTVTCSQNMNHEYMSWYRQDPGLGLRQIYYSMNVEVTDKGDVPEGYKVSRKEKRNFPLILESPSPNQTSLYFCASRDGTGGEKLFFGSGTQLSVL.

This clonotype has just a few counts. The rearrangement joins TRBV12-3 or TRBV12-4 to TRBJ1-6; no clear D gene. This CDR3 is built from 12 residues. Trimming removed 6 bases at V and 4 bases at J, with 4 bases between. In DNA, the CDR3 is TGTGCCAGCAGCCGTTATAATTCACCCCTCCACTTT. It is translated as CASSRYNSPLHF.

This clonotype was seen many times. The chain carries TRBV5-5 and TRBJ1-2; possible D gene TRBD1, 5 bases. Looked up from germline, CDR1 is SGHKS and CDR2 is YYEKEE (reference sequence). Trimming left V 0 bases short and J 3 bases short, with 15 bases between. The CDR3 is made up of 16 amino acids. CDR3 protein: CASSLVNQGSDYGYTF. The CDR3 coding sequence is TGTGCCAGCAGCTTGGTCAATCAGGGTTCGGACTATGGCTACACCTTC.

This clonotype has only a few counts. DNA of the CDR3: TGTGCCAGCAGCTTAGCGGGCTCGGGGGCCCCGGGTGCGGAGACCCAGTACTTC. Translating it yields CASSLAGSGAPGAETQYF. The chain recombines TRBV7-2 with TRBJ2-5, with D possibly called TRBD1 or TRBD2 (6 bases each). This CDR3 has 18 amino acids. Trimming took 0 bases from V and 5 from J, leaving 22 bases between them. The germline V gene has CDR1 SGHTA and CDR2 FQGNSA.

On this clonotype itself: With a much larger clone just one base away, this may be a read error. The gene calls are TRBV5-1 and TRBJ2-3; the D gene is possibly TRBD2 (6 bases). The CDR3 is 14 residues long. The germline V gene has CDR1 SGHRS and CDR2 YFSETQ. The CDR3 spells CASSSDTSTDTQCF. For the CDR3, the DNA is TGCGCCAGCAGCTCTGACACTAGCACAGATACGCAGTGTTTT.

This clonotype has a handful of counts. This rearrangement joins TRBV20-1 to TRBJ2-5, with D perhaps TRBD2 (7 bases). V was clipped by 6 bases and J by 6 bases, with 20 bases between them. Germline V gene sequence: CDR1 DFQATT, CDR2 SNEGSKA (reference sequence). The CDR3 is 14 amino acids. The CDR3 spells CSANSRGAQKTQYF. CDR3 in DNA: TGCAGTGCCAACTCCCGGGGGGCCCAGAAGACCCAGTACTTC.

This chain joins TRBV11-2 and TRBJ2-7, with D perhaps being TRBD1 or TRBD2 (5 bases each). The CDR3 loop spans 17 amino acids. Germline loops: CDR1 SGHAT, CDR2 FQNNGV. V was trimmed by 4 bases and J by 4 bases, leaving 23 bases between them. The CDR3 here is CASSSGLTWGNVYEQYF. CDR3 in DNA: TGTGCCAGCAGCTCAGGACTTACATGGGGGAACGTGTACGAGCAGTACTTC.